This T cell receptor (beta chain) is drawn from a study of cytomegalovirus exposure and HLA in healthy donors. Study-level points and caveats: Reports described diagnosis of cytomegalovirus status by the classifier as highly specific and sensitive. The authors later found TCR association rates varying by HLA locus, with DRB1 most and HLA-C fewest. Fewer N-insertions than the roughly 670-donor mean were reportedly shown by an Asian-associated ancestry cluster in a later analysis. Researchers reported in a later analysis that a missense DCLRE1C variant was tied to TCR beta V- and J-gene trimming.

The germline CDR1 and CDR2 sequences are PRHDT and FYEKMQ (reference sequence). The CDR3 is 16 amino acids. J gave up 6 bases and V 6 bases, and 13 bases lay outside the gene matches. The PCR employed 60 Vbeta primers together with 13 Jbeta primers. TCRdb's table, derived via immunoSEQ multiplex PCR, lists solely in-frame clones and lacks some. Seen here are about 160,000 clones, approximately 79% observed once, and the top ten hold about 0.93%. Comments on this clone: Its specificity is not known.

The TCR was taken from a woman between 45 and 65 years old in good health and CMV-seropositive. V usage is TRBV13 and J usage is TRBJ2-3; 9 nucleotides line up with TRBD1. The sequenced sample consisted of PBMCs. The chain's CDR3 is CASSSSGTGLFDTQYF. As DNA, the CDR3 is TGTGCCAGCAGTTCCTCCGGGACAGGGCTTTTCGATACGCAGTATTTT.